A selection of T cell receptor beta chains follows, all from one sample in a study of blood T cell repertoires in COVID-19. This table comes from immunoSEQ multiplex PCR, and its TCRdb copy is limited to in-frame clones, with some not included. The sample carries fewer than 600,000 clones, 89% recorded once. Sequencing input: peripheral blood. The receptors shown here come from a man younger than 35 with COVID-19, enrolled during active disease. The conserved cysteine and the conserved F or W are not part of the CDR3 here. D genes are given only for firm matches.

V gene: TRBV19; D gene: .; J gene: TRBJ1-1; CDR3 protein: ASRIGGRVNTEAF
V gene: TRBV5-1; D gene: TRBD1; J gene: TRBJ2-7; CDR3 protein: ASSLRQGGHEQY
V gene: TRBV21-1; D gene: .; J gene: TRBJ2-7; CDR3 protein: ASTFYFGTSGTYEQY
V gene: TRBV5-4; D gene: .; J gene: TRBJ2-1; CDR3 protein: ASSLTGSDEQF
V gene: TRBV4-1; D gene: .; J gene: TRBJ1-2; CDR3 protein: ASSQDVRSYGYT
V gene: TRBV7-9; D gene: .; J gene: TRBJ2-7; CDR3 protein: ASSLSGEPYEQY
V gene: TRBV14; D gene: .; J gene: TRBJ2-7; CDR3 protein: ASSRTGSEQY
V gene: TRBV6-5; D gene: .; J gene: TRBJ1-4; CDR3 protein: ASSPPDEKLF
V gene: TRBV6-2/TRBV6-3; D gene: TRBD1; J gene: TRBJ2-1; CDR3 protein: ASRYGQATYNEQF
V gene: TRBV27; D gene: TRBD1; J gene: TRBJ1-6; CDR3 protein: ASSLVGQGYLKSPLH
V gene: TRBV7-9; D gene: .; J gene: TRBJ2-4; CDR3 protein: ASSLSRLAKNIQY
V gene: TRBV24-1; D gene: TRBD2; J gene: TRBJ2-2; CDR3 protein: ATSDSKTSGRASGELF
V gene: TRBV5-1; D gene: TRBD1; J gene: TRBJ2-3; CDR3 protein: ASSFGTVSRTDTQY
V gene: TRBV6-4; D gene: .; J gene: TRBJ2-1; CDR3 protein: ASSDPPRGEQF
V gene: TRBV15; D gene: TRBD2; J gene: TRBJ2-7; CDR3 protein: ATSRDKASGSSYEQY
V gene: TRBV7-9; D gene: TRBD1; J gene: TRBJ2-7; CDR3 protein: ASSNDRAPYEQY
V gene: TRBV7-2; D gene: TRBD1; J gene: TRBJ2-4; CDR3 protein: ASSPGQGMTKNIQY
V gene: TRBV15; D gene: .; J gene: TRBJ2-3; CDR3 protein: ATRPRGGFPDTQY
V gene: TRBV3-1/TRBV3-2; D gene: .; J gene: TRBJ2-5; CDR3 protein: ASSSGLYQETQY
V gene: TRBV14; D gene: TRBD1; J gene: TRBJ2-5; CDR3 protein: ASSQEPGQGTETQY
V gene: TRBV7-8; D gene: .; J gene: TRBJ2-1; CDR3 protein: ASSLRTHNEQF
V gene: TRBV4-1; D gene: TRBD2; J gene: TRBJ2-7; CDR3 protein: ASSQPTSGRGEQY
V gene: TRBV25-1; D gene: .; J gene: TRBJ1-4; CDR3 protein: ASSEYRGRSNEKLF
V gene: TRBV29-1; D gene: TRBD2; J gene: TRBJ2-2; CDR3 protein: SGMKPSGMFGAGELF
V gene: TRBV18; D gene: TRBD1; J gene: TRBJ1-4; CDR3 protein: ASSPTGVGEKLF
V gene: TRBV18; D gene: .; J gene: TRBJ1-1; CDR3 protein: ASSHSLDTEAF
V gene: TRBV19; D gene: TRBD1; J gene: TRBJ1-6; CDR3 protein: ASKRTGGNSPLH
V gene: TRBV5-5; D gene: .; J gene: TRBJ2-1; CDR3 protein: ASSLASNQLYNEQF
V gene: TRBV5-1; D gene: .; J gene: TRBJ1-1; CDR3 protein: ASRRGHRAF
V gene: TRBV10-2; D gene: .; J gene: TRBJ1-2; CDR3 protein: ASSGGPSSGRSYGYT
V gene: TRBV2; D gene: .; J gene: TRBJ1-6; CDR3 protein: ASSEDGGNSPLH
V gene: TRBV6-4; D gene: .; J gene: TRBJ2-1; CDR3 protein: ASSDSSATSYNEQF
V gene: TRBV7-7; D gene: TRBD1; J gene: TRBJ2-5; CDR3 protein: ASSVGTGGLETQY
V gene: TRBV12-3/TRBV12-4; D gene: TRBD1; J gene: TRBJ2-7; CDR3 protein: ASRGQAQQY
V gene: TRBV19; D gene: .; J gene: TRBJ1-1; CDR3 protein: ASTLGDEAF
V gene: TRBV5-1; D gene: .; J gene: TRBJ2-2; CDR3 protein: ASSSGGPVRELF
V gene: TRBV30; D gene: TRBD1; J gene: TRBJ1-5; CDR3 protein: AWSLTGRGGNQPQH
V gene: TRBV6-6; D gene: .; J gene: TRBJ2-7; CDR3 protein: ANLSGTRSYEQY
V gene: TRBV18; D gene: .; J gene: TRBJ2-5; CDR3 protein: ASSPLSGETQY
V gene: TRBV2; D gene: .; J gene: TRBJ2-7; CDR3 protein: ASRLIEGQY
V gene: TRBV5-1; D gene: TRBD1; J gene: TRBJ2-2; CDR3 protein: ASSLDPGGYTGELF
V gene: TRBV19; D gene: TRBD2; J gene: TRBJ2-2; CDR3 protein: ASSGGLAGGPNTGELF
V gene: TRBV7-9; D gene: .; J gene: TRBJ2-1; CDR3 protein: ASSVHRERYNEQF
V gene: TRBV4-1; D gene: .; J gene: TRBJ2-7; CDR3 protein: ASSQDPLGGSSYEQY
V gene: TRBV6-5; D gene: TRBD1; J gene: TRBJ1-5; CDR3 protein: ASRVDRVGNQPQH
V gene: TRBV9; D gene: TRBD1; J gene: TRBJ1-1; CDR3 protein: ASSVVGTGDTEAF
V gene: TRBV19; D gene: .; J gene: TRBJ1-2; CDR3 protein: ASSIDLAGQQGYT
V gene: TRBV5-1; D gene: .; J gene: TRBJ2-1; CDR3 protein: ASSTAGNSYNEQF
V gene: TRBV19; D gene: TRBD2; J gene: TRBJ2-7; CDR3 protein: ASSTHAPLAGRGYEQY